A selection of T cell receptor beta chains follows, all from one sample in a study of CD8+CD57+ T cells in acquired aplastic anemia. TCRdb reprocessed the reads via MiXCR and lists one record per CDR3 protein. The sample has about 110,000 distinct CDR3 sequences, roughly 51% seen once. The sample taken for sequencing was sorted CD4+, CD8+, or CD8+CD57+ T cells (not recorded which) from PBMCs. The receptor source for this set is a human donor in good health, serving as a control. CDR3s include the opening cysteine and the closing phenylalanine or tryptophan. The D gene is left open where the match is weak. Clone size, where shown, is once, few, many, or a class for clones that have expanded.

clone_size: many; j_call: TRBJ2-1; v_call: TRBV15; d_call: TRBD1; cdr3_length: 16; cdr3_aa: CATSRGRQGQNNEQFF; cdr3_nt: TGTGCCACCAGCAGGGGTAGACAGGGGCAGAACAATGAGCAGTTCTTC
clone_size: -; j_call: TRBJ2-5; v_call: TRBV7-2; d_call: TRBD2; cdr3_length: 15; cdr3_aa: CASGTSGGAGETQYF; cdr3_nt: TGTGCCAGCGGGACTAGCGGGGGGGCCGGGGAGACCCAGTACTTC
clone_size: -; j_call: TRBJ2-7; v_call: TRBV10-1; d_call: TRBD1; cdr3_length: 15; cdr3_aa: CANPSRDRGPYEQYF; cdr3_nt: TGCGCCAACCCAAGCCGGGACAGGGGGCCCTACGAGCAGTACTTC
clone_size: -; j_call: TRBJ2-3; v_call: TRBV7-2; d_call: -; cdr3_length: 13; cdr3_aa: CASSLVIADTQYF; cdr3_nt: TGTGCCAGCAGCTTAGTGATAGCAGATACGCAGTATTTT
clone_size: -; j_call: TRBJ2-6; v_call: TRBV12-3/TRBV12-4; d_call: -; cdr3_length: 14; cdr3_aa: CASSSGAGANVLTF; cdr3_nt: TGTGCCAGCAGTTCCGGGGCTGGGGCCAACGTCCTGACTTTC
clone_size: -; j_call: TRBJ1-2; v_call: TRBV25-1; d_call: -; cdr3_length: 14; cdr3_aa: CASRGPDQNYGYTF; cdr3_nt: TGTGCCAGCAGGGGTCCGGACCAAAACTATGGCTACACCTTC
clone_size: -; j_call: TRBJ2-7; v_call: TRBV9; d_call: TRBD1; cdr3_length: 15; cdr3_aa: CASSAGTGVPYEQYF; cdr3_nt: TGTGCCAGCAGCGCCGGGACAGGGGTTCCCTACGAGCAGTACTTC
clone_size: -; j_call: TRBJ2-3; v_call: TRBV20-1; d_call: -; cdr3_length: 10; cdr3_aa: CSASDSTQYF; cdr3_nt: TGCAGTGCTAGCGATTCTACGCAGTATTTT
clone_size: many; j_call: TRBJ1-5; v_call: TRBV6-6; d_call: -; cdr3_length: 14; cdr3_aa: CASSYSGGNQPQHF; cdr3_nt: TGTGCCAGCAGTTACTCAGGGGGAAATCAGCCCCAGCATTTT
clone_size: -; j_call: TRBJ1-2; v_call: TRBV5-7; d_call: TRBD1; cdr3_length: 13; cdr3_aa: CASGRTGPHGYTF; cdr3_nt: TGTGCCAGCGGCCGGACAGGCCCTCATGGCTACACCTTC
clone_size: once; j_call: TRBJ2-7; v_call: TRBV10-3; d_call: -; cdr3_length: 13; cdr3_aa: CAITDLTSYEQYF; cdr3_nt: TGTGCCATCACGGACTTAACTTCCTACGAGCAGTACTTC
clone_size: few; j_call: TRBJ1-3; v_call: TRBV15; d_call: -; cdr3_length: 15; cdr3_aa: CATSRDRGIGNTIYF; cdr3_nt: TGTGCCACCAGCAGAGATCGAGGGATTGGAAACACCATATATTTT
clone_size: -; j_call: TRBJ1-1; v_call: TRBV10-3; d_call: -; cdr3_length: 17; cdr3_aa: CASSYSNRLTMNTEAFF; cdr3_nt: TGTGCCAGCAGTTACTCTAACAGGCTAACTATGAACACTGAAGCTTTCTTT
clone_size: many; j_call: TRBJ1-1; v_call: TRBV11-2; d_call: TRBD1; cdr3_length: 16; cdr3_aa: CASSSMTYRGYTEAFF; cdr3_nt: TGTGCCAGCAGCTCAATGACCTACAGGGGCTACACTGAAGCTTTCTTT
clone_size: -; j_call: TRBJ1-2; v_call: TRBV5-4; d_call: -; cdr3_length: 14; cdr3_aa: CASKLGGGREGYTF; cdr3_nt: TGTGCCAGCAAACTTGGAGGGGGACGGGAGGGCTACACCTTC
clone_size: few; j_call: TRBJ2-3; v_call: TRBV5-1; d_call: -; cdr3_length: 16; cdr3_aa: CASSIGLLRGTDTQYF; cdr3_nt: TGCGCCAGCAGCATCGGACTCCTTAGAGGCACAGATACGCAGTATTTT
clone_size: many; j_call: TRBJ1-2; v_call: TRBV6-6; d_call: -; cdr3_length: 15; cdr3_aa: CASSSTQTGSYGYTF; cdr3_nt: TGTGCCAGCAGTTCCACCCAAACAGGGAGCTATGGCTACACCTTC
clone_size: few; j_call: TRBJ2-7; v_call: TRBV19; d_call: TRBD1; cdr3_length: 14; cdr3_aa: CASRGQGAAYEQYF; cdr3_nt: TGTGCCAGTAGGGGACAGGGGGCGGCATACGAGCAGTACTTC
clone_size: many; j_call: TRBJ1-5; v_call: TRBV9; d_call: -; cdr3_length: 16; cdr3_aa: CASSAGGGGSNQPQHF; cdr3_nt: TGTGCCAGCAGCGCAGGTGGTGGCGGAAGCAATCAGCCCCAGCATTTT
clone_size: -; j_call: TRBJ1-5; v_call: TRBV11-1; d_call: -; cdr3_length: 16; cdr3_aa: CASSLELWSHNQPQHF; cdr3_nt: TGTGCCAGCAGCTTAGAGTTGTGGAGCCACAATCAGCCCCAGCATTTT
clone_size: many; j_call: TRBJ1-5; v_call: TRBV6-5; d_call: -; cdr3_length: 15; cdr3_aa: CASSSPDSFNQPQHF; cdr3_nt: TGTGCCAGCAGTTCCCCGGACAGTTTCAATCAGCCCCAGCATTTT
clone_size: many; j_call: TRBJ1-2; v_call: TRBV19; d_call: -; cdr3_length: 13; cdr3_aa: CASSMYRDYGYTF; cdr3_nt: TGTGCCAGTAGTATGTACAGGGACTACGGCTACACCTTC
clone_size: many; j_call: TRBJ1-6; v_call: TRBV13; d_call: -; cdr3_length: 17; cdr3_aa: CASSPTKDSGFNSPLHF; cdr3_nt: TGTGCCAGCAGCCCCACGAAGGATTCAGGGTTCAATTCACCCCTCCACTTT
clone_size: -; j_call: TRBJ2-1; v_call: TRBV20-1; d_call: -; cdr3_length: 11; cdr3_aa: CSASYNNEQFF; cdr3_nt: TGCAGTGCTAGCTACAACAATGAGCAGTTCTTC
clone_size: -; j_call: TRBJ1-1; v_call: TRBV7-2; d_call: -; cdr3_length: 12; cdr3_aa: CASSDGITEAFF; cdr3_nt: TGTGCCAGCAGCGACGGGATAACTGAAGCTTTCTTT
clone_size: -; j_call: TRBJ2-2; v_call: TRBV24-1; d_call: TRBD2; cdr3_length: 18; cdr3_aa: CASSPKPTSGLNTGELFF; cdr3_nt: TGTGCCAGCAGCCCGAAACCCACTAGCGGACTGAACACCGGGGAGCTGTTTTTT
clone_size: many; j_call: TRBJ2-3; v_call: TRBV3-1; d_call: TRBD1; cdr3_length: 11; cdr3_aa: CAREGAYTQYF; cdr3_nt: TGTGCCAGAGAGGGGGCGTATACGCAGTATTTT
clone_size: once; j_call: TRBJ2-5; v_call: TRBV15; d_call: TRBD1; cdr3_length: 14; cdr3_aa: CATLRQGALETQYF; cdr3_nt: TGTGCCACCCTGAGACAGGGGGCGTTAGAGACCCAGTACTTC
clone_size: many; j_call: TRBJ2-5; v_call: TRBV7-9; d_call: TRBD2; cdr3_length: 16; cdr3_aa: CASSRPSGGAPETQYF; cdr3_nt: TGTGCCAGCAGCCGTCCTAGCGGGGGGGCCCCAGAGACCCAGTACTTC
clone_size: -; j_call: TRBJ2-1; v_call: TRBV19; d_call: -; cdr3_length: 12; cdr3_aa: CASSIGGGEQFF; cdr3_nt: TGTGCCAGTAGTATCGGGGGAGGTGAGCAGTTCTTC
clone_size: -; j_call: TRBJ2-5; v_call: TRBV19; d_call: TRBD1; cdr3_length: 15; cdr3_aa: CASSIGDRGGETQYF; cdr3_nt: TGTGCCAGTAGTATAGGGGACAGGGGCGGCGAGACCCAGTACTTC
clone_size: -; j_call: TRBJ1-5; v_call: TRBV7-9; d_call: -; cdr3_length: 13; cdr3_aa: CASSLHSDQPQHF; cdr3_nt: TGTGCCAGCAGCTTACACTCGGATCAGCCCCAGCATTTT
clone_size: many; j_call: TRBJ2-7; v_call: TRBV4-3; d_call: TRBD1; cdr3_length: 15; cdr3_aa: CASSQVGTGVHEQYF; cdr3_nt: TGCGCCAGCAGCCAAGTTGGAACAGGGGTCCACGAGCAGTACTTC
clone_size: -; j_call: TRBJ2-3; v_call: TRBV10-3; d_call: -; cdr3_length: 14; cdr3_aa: CATRADSITDTQYF; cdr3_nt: TGTGCCACACGGGCGGACTCCATCACAGATACGCAGTATTTT
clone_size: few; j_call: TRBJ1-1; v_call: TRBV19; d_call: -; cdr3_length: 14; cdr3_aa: CASTGFTGNTEAFF; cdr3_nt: TGTGCCAGTACGGGGTTCACGGGGAACACTGAAGCTTTCTTT
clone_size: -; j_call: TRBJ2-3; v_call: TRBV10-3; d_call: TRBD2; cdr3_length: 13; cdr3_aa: CAIASGSTDTQYF; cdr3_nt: TGTGCCATCGCTAGCGGAAGCACAGATACGCAGTATTTT
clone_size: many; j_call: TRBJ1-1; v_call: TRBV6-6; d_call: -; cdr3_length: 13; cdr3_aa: CASSFRGGNEAFF; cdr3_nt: TGTGCCAGCAGTTTTAGGGGAGGGAATGAAGCTTTCTTT
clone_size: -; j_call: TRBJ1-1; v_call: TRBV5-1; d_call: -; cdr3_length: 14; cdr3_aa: CASSLEGVVTEAFF; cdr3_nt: TGCGCCAGCAGCTTGGAAGGGGTCGTCACTGAAGCTTTCTTT
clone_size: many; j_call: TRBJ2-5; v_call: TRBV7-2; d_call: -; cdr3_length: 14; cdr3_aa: CASSLEGTQETQYF; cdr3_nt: TGTGCCAGCAGCTTAGAAGGGACGCAAGAGACCCAGTACTTC
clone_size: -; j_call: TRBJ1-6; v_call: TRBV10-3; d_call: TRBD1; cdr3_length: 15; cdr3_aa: CAISDGQGWGSPLHF; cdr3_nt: TGTGCCATCAGTGATGGACAGGGATGGGGTTCACCCCTCCACTTT
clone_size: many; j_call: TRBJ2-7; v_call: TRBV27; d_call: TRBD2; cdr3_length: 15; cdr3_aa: CASSLGSGGTYEQYF; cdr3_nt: TGTGCCAGCAGTTTAGGGAGCGGGGGGACCTACGAGCAGTACTTC